The 16 T cell receptor beta chains presented below share a single source sample, sequenced in a study of T-cell memory formation after mild COVID-19. TCRdb itself ran the 5' RACE reads through MiXCR, one entry per CDR3 protein. The table records roughly 550,000 distinct CDR3 sequences, about 20% of them present only once. The sequenced sample was PBMCs or a T cell subset sorted from them (not recorded which). These receptors all stem from an adult woman who had mild COVID-19 (a few samples of this study predate the infection). Cell type and time point are not known.

This clonotype was picked up a small number of times. V gene TRBV5-4 combines with J gene TRBJ2-7; no firm D call. CDR1 and CDR2 (germline): SGHNT, YYREEE (reference sequence). The CDR3 has 15 residues. Trimming removed 4 bases at V and 0 bases at J, with 14 bases between. The CDR3 DNA reads TGTGCCAGCAGCCCGGACCGATCTAGCTCCTACGAGCAGTACTTC. Encoded protein: CASSPDRSSSYEQYF.

This clonotype was counted a few times. The chain has TRBV7-8 and TRBJ2-7; a weak D match, TRBD2 (5 bases). CDR1 and CDR2 from the germline V gene are SGHVS and FQNEAQ. Deletions cut 4 bases from V and 3 bases from J, with 16 bases between. The CDR3 has 15 residues. The CDR3 region has the DNA TGTGCCAGCAGCTCAGGACTGGTTTCCCACTACGAGCAGTACTTC. It is translated as CASSSGLVSHYEQYF.

The chain links TRBV5-1 to TRBJ2-3; D unresolved. Germline V gene lookup returns CDR1 SGHRS and CDR2 YFSETQ. Trimming took off 0 bases at V and 1 base at J, with 12 bases between the two ends. The CDR3 has 16 residues. Here the CDR3 reads CASSLVSGGGTDTQYF. CDR3 nucleotide sequence: TGCGCCAGCAGCTTGGTGTCCGGTGGGGGCACAGATACGCAGTATTTT.

This chain joins TRBV4-1 and TRBJ2-3; a weak D match, TRBD2 (5 bases). V lost 0 bases and J lost 7, with 11 bases in between. The germline V gene encodes CDR1 MGHRA and CDR2 YSYEKL. The CDR3 is made up of 14 amino acids. The CDR3 here is CASSQDLSGYTQYF. The DNA of the CDR3 is TGCGCCAGCAGCCAAGACCTATCGGGGTATACGCAGTATTTT.

The rearrangement joins TRBV29-1 to TRBJ1-1; D unresolved. The CDR3 covers 13 residues. Germline V gene sequence: CDR1 SQVTM, CDR2 ANQGSEA. With 3 bases removed from V and 4 bases from J, the gap between germline ends came to 12 bases. In DNA, the CDR3 is TGCAGCGTTGATGGAGGCCTGAGCACTGAAGCTTTCTTT. Translated, it gives CSVDGGLSTEAFF.

This clonotype was detected a few times. The chain is built from TRBV6-4 and TRBJ1-5, with 7 bases lining up with TRBD1. Trimming cost V 0 bases and J 0 bases; bases outside gene matches: 8. The CDR3 runs to 18 residues. CDR1 is MRHNA and CDR2 is SNTAGT in the germline V gene. The CDR3 nucleotides read TGTGCCAGCAGTGACTCAGGGGGGGACAGCAATAGCAATCAGCCCCAGCATTTT. This gives the protein CASSDSGGDSNSNQPQHF.

This clonotype was detected only a few times. V usage is TRBV29-1 and J usage is TRBJ1-1; D unclear. From germline, CDR1 is SQVTM and CDR2 ANQGSEA. V was clipped by 6 bases and J by 10 bases, with 9 bases between them. The CDR3 contains 9 residues. CDR3 sequence (DNA): TGCAGCGTAGATAATGGAGCTTTCTTT. Its translation: CSVDNGAFF.

The V gene is TRBV5-6, the J gene TRBJ2-7, with D perhaps TRBD1 (5 bases). The V gene lost 0 bases and the J gene lost 4 bases, with 23 bases spanning the gap. This CDR3 region has 18 residues. Germline V CDR1 and CDR2: SGHDT, YYEEEE. The CDR3 loop is CASSLGWGRGRNSYEQYF. CDR3 sequence (DNA): TGTGCCAGCAGCTTGGGGTGGGGTAGGGGCCGGAACTCATACGAGCAGTACTTC.

This clonotype came up a few times. The chain links TRBV24-1 to TRBJ2-1; D uncertain. Trimming stripped 4 bases from V and 0 bases from J, with 12 bases between. The germline V gene encodes CDR1 KGHDR and CDR2 SFDVKD. CDR3 size: 16 residues. CDR3 region: CATSDPRLSSYNEQFF. CDR3 coding DNA: TGTGCCACCAGTGACCCACGTCTAAGCTCCTACAATGAGCAGTTCTTC.

The chain links TRBV14 to TRBJ2-5; perhaps TRBD1 as D (5 bases). Germline values: CDR1 SGHDN, CDR2 FVKESK. V was clipped by 3 bases and J by 1 base, with 15 bases between them. This CDR3 spans 16 amino acids. The CDR3 is CASSHPSRVFQETQYF. CDR3 coding DNA: TGTGCCAGCAGCCACCCCTCCAGGGTCTTCCAAGAGACCCAGTACTTC.

The chain couples TRBV28 to TRBJ2-1; 9 bases are shared with TRBD2. Germline-derived CDR1 and CDR2 are MDHEN and SYDVKM. Unmatched junction bases numbered 5, after V lost 6 bases and J lost 5 bases. There are 14 residues in the CDR3. CDR3 coding DNA: TGTGCCAGCAGCTCCGGACTAGCGAACAATGAGCAGTTCTTC. It codes for CASSSGLANNEQFF.

The chain employs TRBV9 and TRBJ2-3; D is unclear. This CDR3 has 17 amino acids. V shed 0 bases and J shed 2 bases, with 16 bases lying between them. Germline V gives CDR1 SGDLS, CDR2 YYNGEE. CDR3 sequence reads: CASSVAANRPLTDTQYF. CDR3 DNA sequence: TGTGCCAGCAGCGTAGCAGCCAACAGACCTCTCACAGATACGCAGTATTTT.

This clonotype has just a few counts. The chain is built from TRBV7-9 and TRBJ2-3; the D gene is possibly TRBD2 (6 bases). Germline CDR1 SEHNR, CDR2 FQNEAQ (reference sequence). Deletions cut 5 bases from V and 3 bases from J, with 18 bases between. The CDR3 is made up of 16 amino acids. DNA of the CDR3: TGTGCCAGCAGCCCCTACCGGGAGCTGTTGACAGATACGCAGTATTTT. Protein: CASSPYRELLTDTQYF.

Only one count was recorded for this clonotype. The rearrangement joins TRBV6-6 to TRBJ1-1; D unresolved. The V gene lost 7 bases and the J gene lost 9 bases, with 9 bases spanning the gap. Per germline, CDR1 MNHNY and CDR2 SVGAGI (reference sequence). This CDR3 is built from 10 residues. CDR3 coding DNA: TGTGCCAGCACCCAAGACAAAGCTTTCTTT. Protein product: CASTQDKAFF.

Only a few counts were recorded for this clonotype. The CDR3 DNA is TGTGCCAGCAGTTATCCCCTCTTAATGTCCGGGGAGCTGTTTTTT. It encodes CASSYPLLMSGELFF. V gene TRBV12-3 or TRBV12-4 combines with J gene TRBJ2-2, with D unresolved. The CDR3 has 15 residues. Between the trimmed V and J ends, which lost 4 bases and 6 bases, there was a span of 15 bases.

V usage is TRBV29-1 and J usage is TRBJ1-1; the D is unclear. CDR1 and CDR2 (germline): SQVTM, ANQGSEA. The CDR3 spans 12 residues. Trimming took 1 base from V and 0 from J, leaving 3 bases between them. CDR3 sequence (DNA): TGCAGCGTTGAAGGTCTGAACACTGAAGCTTTCTTT. Translation: CSVEGLNTEAFF. The full variable domain, its missing parts supplied by reference TRBV29-1 and TRBJ1-1, is SAVISQKPSRDICQRGTSLTIQCQVDSQVTMMFWYRQQPGQSLTLIATANQGSEATYESGFVIDKFPISRPNLTFSTLTVSNMSPEDSSIYLCSVEGLNTEAFFGQGTRLTVV.